A selection of T cell receptor beta chains follows, all from one sample in a study of blood T cell repertoires in COVID-19. The table came from immunoSEQ multiplex PCR; TCRdb's copy has only in-frame clones and leaves some out. This sample carries about 120,000 clones, around three quarters of them seen once, and the ten largest clones take 6.2%. The sequencing sample was made of peripheral blood. The receptors come from a man aged 65 to 85 with acute or convalescent COVID-19. The CDR3 runs from the conserved cysteine through the conserved F or W. The D gene is left open where the match is weak. Rows give clone size only sometimes, using once, few, many, or a class for an expanded clone.

j_call v_call clone_size d_call cdr3_nt cdr3_aa
TRBJ1-2 TRBV2 once TRBD1 TGTGCCAGCAGTGAAGCGCTTCGGACAGGGGGGGAGGGCTATGGCTACACCTTC CASSEALRTGGEGYGYTF
TRBJ2-3 TRBV2 - - TGTGCCAGCAGTATCATTAGCACAGATACGCAGTATTTT CASSIISTDTQYF
TRBJ1-1 TRBV7-9 once TRBD1 TGTGCCAGCAGCCAAAAGTCCCCGACAGGGATGGTAGCTTTCTTT CASSQKSPTGMVAFF
TRBJ2-7 TRBV27 few TRBD2 TGTGCCAGCAGTTGGACTAGCGGGGCCTACGAGCAGTACTTC CASSWTSGAYEQYF
TRBJ1-1 TRBV5-1 once - TGCGCCAGCATGTTCGGGACAAACACTGAAGCTTTCTTT CASMFGTNTEAFF
TRBJ2-7 TRBV27 - - TGTGCCAGCAGTTTGAAGGGAGCTCATTCCTACGAGCAGTACTTC CASSLKGAHSYEQYF
TRBJ1-6 TRBV11-2 - - TGTGCCAGCAGCTGGGAGGTGGGGAGACTCAATTCACCCCTCCACTTT CASSWEVGRLNSPLHF
TRBJ2-7 TRBV4-3 once - TGCGCCAGCAGCCAAGGGCTCCAGGGGAGGGATTACGAGCAGTACTTC CASSQGLQGRDYEQYF
TRBJ2-7 TRBV2 - - TGTGCCAGCAGCGACAGCCTCCTTTACGAGCAGTACTTC CASSDSLLYEQYF
TRBJ2-5 TRBV27 - - TGTGCCAGCAGTTTCTTGGCTAGAGAAGAGACCCAGTACTTC CASSFLAREETQYF
TRBJ2-1 TRBV10-3 few - TGTGCCATCAGTGAGTCTGGACTTATGGCCTACAATGAGCAGTTCTTC CAISESGLMAYNEQFF
TRBJ2-5 TRBV3-1/TRBV3-2 - TRBD2 TGTGCCAGCAGCCCGGGGACTAGCGGGGGGGCTTTCCAAGAGACCCAGTACTTC CASSPGTSGGAFQETQYF
TRBJ2-5 TRBV5-1 - - TGCGCCAGCAGCCTGAGACTAGACCCAGTGAAAGAGACCCAGTACTTC CASSLRLDPVKETQYF
TRBJ1-1 TRBV6-5 - - TGTGCCAGCAGTTACGGGCCGCTAAACACTGAAGCTTTCTTT CASSYGPLNTEAFF
TRBJ2-1 TRBV24-1 - - TGTGCCACCAGTGCCCGGGTTGATGAGCAGTTCTTC CATSARVDEQFF
TRBJ1-1 TRBV28 once - TGTGCCAGCAGTTTATTCGGGGATATGAACACTGAAGCTTTCTTT CASSLFGDMNTEAFF
TRBJ1-4 TRBV18 - - TGTGCCAGCTCACCACGACAGATTAATGAAAAACTGTTTTTT CASSPRQINEKLFF
TRBJ1-3 TRBV5-6 few - TGTGCCAGCAGCTTGGCGGCCACCGGGGACACCATATATTTT CASSLAATGDTIYF
TRBJ2-1 TRBV7-6 - TRBD2 TGTGCCAGCAGCTTAGCGGCGGGGGATTCTTACAATGAGCAGTTCTTC CASSLAAGDSYNEQFF
TRBJ1-2 TRBV11-2 - - TGTGCCAGCAGCTTGGGTGGGGCGCTGGGCGGCTACACCTTC CASSLGGALGGYTF
TRBJ1-5 TRBV5-1 - TRBD1 TGCGCCAGCAGCCTACAGGGGACCGGGAATCAGCCCCAGCATTTT CASSLQGTGNQPQHF
TRBJ2-3 TRBV6-5 - TRBD1 TGTGCCAGCAGTTCGACAGGGGGCGCGTCCGATACGCAGTATTTT CASSSTGGASDTQYF
TRBJ2-3 TRBV6-5 few TRBD2 TGTGCCAGCAGTTACTGGGCGGGAGGGCCCACAGATACGCAGTATTTT CASSYWAGGPTDTQYF
TRBJ2-1 TRBV28 - TRBD2 TGTGCCAGCAGTCCCGTGGGGGGGACTAGCGGAGCCCCCTACAATGAGCAGTTCTTC CASSPVGGTSGAPYNEQFF
TRBJ2-2 TRBV2 - - TGTGCCAGCAGGGCCGGGTCGAACACCGGGGAGCTGTTTTTT CASRAGSNTGELFF
TRBJ2-7 TRBV19 - - TGTGCCAGTAGTATAGCCCGCCGGGGCTACGAGCAGTACTTC CASSIARRGYEQYF
TRBJ2-7 TRBV6-5 once - TGTGCCAGCTCGTGGGCGGGATTCTCCTACGAGCAGTACTTC CASSWAGFSYEQYF
TRBJ2-5 TRBV20-1 - TRBD2 TGCAGTGCTAGTTTAGCGGGAGGGCCGCAGACCCAGTACTTC CSASLAGGPQTQYF
TRBJ1-5 TRBV27 - - TGTGCCAGCAGTTTATCGGGCGGGGAGGTCAATCAGCCCCAGCATTTT CASSLSGGEVNQPQHF
TRBJ1-1 TRBV7-9 few TRBD1 TGTGCCAGCAGCACAGACAGGGGGCAGAACACTGAAGCTTTCTTT CASSTDRGQNTEAFF
TRBJ1-2 TRBV4-1 once TRBD1 TGCGCCAGCAGCCAAGAGTGGGGACAGACTAACTATGGCTACACCTTC CASSQEWGQTNYGYTF
TRBJ2-5 TRBV11-1 - TRBD2 TGTGCCAGCAGCTTATGGCGGGAGATCTGGGAGACCCAATACTTC CASSLWREIWETQYF
TRBJ2-1 TRBV6-5 - - TGTGCCAGCAGGGCGGCGGGGATCTCCTACAATGAGCAGTTCTTC CASRAAGISYNEQFF
TRBJ1-1 TRBV12-3/TRBV12-4 - TRBD1 TGTGCCAGCAGCCTCGACAGGGACTCTGAAGCTTTCTTT CASSLDRDSEAFF
TRBJ1-2 TRBV18 - TRBD1 TGTGCCAGCTCGGAAGACAGGGCGGATGGCTACACCTTC CASSEDRADGYTF
TRBJ2-5 TRBV7-2 - - TGTGCCAGCAGCTTAGCTAGCGGATGGGGAGAGACCCAGTACTTC CASSLASGWGETQYF
TRBJ2-5 TRBV27 once - TGTGCCAGCAGTGACCAAAGGGGCCAGACAGTCCAAGAGACCCAGTACTTC CASSDQRGQTVQETQYF
TRBJ1-2 TRBV19 few - TGTGCCACCAAAGGAGGGGTTAACTATGGCTACACCTTC CATKGGVNYGYTF
TRBJ2-3 TRBV29-1 once - TGCAGCGCCCCCGACACCGCTTGGACAGATACGCAGTATTTT CSAPDTAWTDTQYF